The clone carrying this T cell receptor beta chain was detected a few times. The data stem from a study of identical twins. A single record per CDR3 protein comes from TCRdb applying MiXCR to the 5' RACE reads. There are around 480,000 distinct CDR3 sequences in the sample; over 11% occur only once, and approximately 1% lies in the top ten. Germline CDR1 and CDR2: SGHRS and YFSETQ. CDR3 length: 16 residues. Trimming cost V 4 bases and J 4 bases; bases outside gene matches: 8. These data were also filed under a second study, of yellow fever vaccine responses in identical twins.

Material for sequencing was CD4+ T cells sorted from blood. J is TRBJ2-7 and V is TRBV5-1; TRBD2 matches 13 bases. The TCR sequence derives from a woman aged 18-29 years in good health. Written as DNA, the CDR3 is TGCGCCAGCAGCCATGGACTAGCGGGAGTAGGGTACGAGCAGTACTTC. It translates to CASSHGLAGVGYEQYF.